Presented here are 21 T cell receptor beta chains from one specimen sequenced in a study of OX40 agonist ivuxolimab in advanced cancers. Libraries were prepared by immunoSEQ multiplex PCR; TCRdb keeps only in-frame clonotypes and omits some of them. This table holds tens of thousands of clones, about four fifths found once. The material was CD4+ or CD8+ T cells sorted from blood, obtained in a trial of the OX40 agonist ivuxolimab. These receptors came from an adult with an advanced solid tumor such as melanoma, head and neck, liver or kidney cancer.

The gene calls are TRBV5-4 and TRBJ2-7; D is ambiguous. Germline lookup yields CDR1 SGHNT and CDR2 YYREEE (reference sequence). This CDR3 contains 15 residues. V was clipped by 2 bases and J by 1 base, with 13 bases between them. The CDR3 sequence is CASSLPGRGSYEQYF. In nucleotides, the CDR3 is TGTGCCAGCAGCTTACCTGGAAGAGGATCCTACGAGCAGTACTTC.

A single count supports this clone. The rearrangement links TRBV6-5 to TRBJ2-1, with 10 bases aligning to TRBD2. The V and J ends lost 2 bases and 4 bases, in that order; junction bases with no gene match: 5. This CDR3 comprises 16 residues. Germline CDR1 reads MNHEY; CDR2 reads SVGAGI. The CDR3 reads CASSYGLAGVYNEQFF. DNA for the CDR3: TGTGCCAGCAGTTACGGGCTAGCGGGGGTATACAATGAGCAGTTCTTC.

The chain has TRBV18 and TRBJ2-1; 8 bases fit TRBD2. This CDR3 has 17 residues. Germline trimming cut 3 bases from V and 6 bases from J; bases unmatched to any gene: 13. Germline CDR1 reads KGHSH; CDR2 reads LQKENI. The CDR3 DNA reads as TGTGCCAGCTCACCCTCCCCTGAGGGACTAGTCTTCAATGAGCAGTTCTTC. Protein: CASSPSPEGLVFNEQFF. Using reference TRBV18 and TRBJ2-1 for the parts outside the CDR3, the full variable domain is NAGVMQNPRHLVRRRGQEARLRCSPMKGHSHVYWYRQLPEEGLKFMVYLQKENIIDESGMPKERFSAEFPKEGPSILRIQQVVRGDSAAYFCASSPSPEGLVFNEQFFGPGTRLTVL.

The rearrangement links TRBV5-1 to TRBJ2-1, with 9 positions matching TRBD2. V trimming: 5 bases; J trimming: 8 bases; junction bases outside the gene matches: 5. The CDR3 is made up of 13 amino acids. The germline V gene has CDR1 SGHRS and CDR2 YFSETQ. The CDR3 bases are TGCGCCAGCAGAGTAGCGGGAGTCTATGAGCAGTTCTTC. This translates into CASRVAGVYEQFF.

This clone turned up a few times. One end of the junction is discordant with germline, which a read error may explain. V usage is TRBV28 and J usage is TRBJ1-5; D might be TRBD1 (5 bases). CDR1 and CDR2 (germline): MDHEN, SYDVKM. The CDR3 is 12 residues long. CDR3 sequence reads: CASSPGPQRQHF. The CDR3 bases are TGTGCCAGCAGTCCGGGACCTCAGCGCCAGCATTTT.

This clone has just a few counts. The V gene is TRBV18, the J gene TRBJ2-2; D possibly corresponds to TRBD2 (5 bases). V shed 4 bases and J shed 4 bases, with 10 bases lying between them. The CDR3 runs to 14 residues. Per the germline V gene, CDR1 is KGHSH and CDR2 is LQKENI. The CDR3: CASSQEVGTGELFF. In DNA form, the CDR3 reads TGTGCCAGCTCACAGGAGGTGGGCACCGGGGAGCTGTTTTTT.

V gene TRBV4-3 combines with J gene TRBJ2-7; TRBD2 agrees at 13 bases. V lost 1 base to trimming and J lost 6 bases; unmatched junction nucleotides: 6. The CDR3 is 16 residues long. Germline CDR1 reads LGHNA; CDR2 reads YSLEER. Here the CDR3 reads CASSQGLAGGGGEQYF. CDR3 nucleotide sequence: TGCGCCAGCAGCCAAGGACTAGCGGGGGGTGGAGGCGAGCAGTACTTC.

V and J are TRBV7-2 and TRBJ2-7, with 11 bases fitting TRBD2. From germline, CDR1 is SGHTA and CDR2 FQGNSA. The CDR3 is 13 residues long. J was trimmed by 5 bases and V by 5 bases; bases with no gene match: 2. This CDR3 reads CASSPGLADEQYF. The DNA of the CDR3 is TGTGCCAGCAGCCCGGGACTAGCGGACGAGCAGTACTTC.

CDR3 coding DNA: TGCGCCAGCAGCCAAGATGGTGACAGATATGGCTACACCTTC. It translates to CASSQDGDRYGYTF. This chain connects TRBV4-1 to TRBJ1-2; D is possibly TRBD1 (5 bases). The germline gives CDR1 MGHRA, CDR2 YSYEKL. The CDR3 spans 14 residues. Trimming stripped 0 bases from V and 5 bases from J, with 10 bases between.

This CDR3 reads CAIGGGFNEQYF. Here the CDR3 DNA reads TGTGCCATCGGTGGAGGGTTCAACGAGCAGTACTTC. V gene TRBV10-3 combines with J gene TRBJ2-7; possible D gene TRBD2, 6 bases. The CDR3 runs 12 residues. Trimming pared 8 bases from V and 5 bases from J, leaving 13 bases between. Germline V gene lookup returns CDR1 ENHRY and CDR2 SYGVKD.

This clone was observed a single time. This chain joins TRBV6-1 and TRBJ2-5, with D perhaps TRBD1 (5 bases). This CDR3 spans 14 amino acids. In germline, CDR1 is MNHNS, CDR2 SASEGT. Trimming cost V 6 bases and J 2 bases, with 13 bases left between them. The CDR3 DNA is TGTGCCAGCAGGGTACAGGAAGCTCAAGAGACCCAGTACTTC. Residues: CASRVQEAQETQYF.

The chain carries TRBV18 and TRBJ2-5, with 11 bases matching TRBD1. The CDR3 consists of 16 residues. The J segment lost 0 bases and the V segment lost 5 bases, leaving 5 bases of the junction unmatched. Germline CDR1 and CDR2: KGHSH and LQKENI. The CDR3 nucleotides are TGTGCCAGCTCATACCGGGACAGGGGGGACCAAGAGACCCAGTACTTC. It codes for CASSYRDRGDQETQYF.

For the CDR3, the DNA is TGTGCCAGCACCCGGGGCGAGCAGTACTTC. Protein product: CASTRGEQYF. The chain is built from TRBV2 and TRBJ2-5; maybe TRBD2 (5 bases). Judging by the DNA end, TRBJ2-7 fits better; the J call may be wrong. The CDR3 is 10 amino acids. Germline lookup yields CDR1 SNHLY and CDR2 FYNNEI.

The chain recombines TRBV9 with TRBJ1-3, with D hard to call. CDR3 length: 10 amino acids. The germline V gene has CDR1 SGDLS and CDR2 YYNGEE. With 3 bases removed from V and 5 bases from J, the gap between germline ends came to 0 bases. The DNA for the CDR3 is TGTGCCAGCAGCGGAAACACCATATATTTT. Translating it yields CASSGNTIYF.

The chain employs TRBV4-3 and TRBJ2-3, with 10 bases aligning to TRBD2. With 0 bases clipped from V and 4 bases from J, the junction kept 4 bases outside the gene matches. The germline V gene has CDR1 LGHNA and CDR2 YSLEER. The CDR3 spans 16 residues. Written as DNA, the CDR3 is TGCGCCAGCAGCCAAGATTCTAGCGGGAGTGCAGATACGCAGTATTTT. Its translation is CASSQDSSGSADTQYF.

This clone was observed a single time. V usage is TRBV21-1 and J usage is TRBJ2-4; TRBD1 was called by the table and not checked on the DNA. TRBV21-1 is an annotated pseudogene. This CDR3 has 18 residues. CDR3 DNA sequence: TGTGCCAGCAGCAGGATATTTAGACAGGGATCGGACAAAAACATTCAGTACTTC. This encodes CASSRIFRQGSDKNIQYF.

CDR3 in amino acids: CASSPRTSGRALDTQYF. The DNA of the CDR3 is TGTGCCAGCAGCCCCCGGACTAGCGGGAGGGCCCTAGATACGCAGTATTTT. The rearrangement uses TRBV5-4 and TRBJ2-3; TRBD2 aligns across 15 bases. Trimming at V came to 4 bases and at J to 5 bases, leaving 8 bases not matched to a gene. The CDR3 length is 17 residues. Germline CDR1 SGHNT, CDR2 YYREEE (reference sequence).

This chain connects TRBV6-4 to TRBJ1-1, with D possibly matching TRBD1 (6 bases). This CDR3 is built from 13 residues. V dropped 8 bases and J dropped 4 bases, with 14 bases sitting between them. Germline CDR1 is MRHNA and CDR2 is SNTAGT. This CDR3 is CASPEGGGTEAFF. The CDR3 coding sequence is TGTGCCAGCCCCGAGGGAGGGGGCACTGAAGCTTTCTTT.

The rearrangement links TRBV6-6 to TRBJ2-4; the D gene could be TRBD1 or TRBD2 (5 bases each). The CDR3 runs to 14 residues. Germline CDR1 reads MNHNY; CDR2 reads SVGAGI (reference sequence). Trimming left V 5 bases short and J 5 bases short, with 13 bases between. Written as DNA, the CDR3 is TGTGCCAGCAGTGCATCGGGACGGGAAAACATTCAGTACTTC. It codes for CASSASGRENIQYF.

This chain joins TRBV5-1 and TRBJ1-1; D remains unclear. Germline V CDR1 and CDR2: SGHRS, YFSETQ. The CDR3 totals 14 residues. Trimming took 1 base from V and 2 from J, leaving 9 bases between them. Written as DNA, the CDR3 is TGCGCCAGCAGCTTGTGGACTGGAAACACTGAAGCTTTCTTT. It yields the protein CASSLWTGNTEAFF.

The gene calls are TRBV2 and TRBJ2-2; D is possibly TRBD2 (5 bases). CDR3 size: 14 residues. CDR1 is SNHLY, CDR2 FYNNEI, per germline. Trimming removed 6 bases at V and 1 base at J, with 9 bases between. The CDR3 region is CASRILENTGELFF. CDR3 sequence (DNA): TGTGCCAGCAGGATACTAGAGAACACCGGGGAGCTGTTTTTT.